The TCR beta chain under discussion was sequenced for a study of cytomegalovirus exposure and HLA in healthy donors. PCR employed 60 Vbeta and 13 Jbeta primers. TCRdb's table, derived via immunoSEQ multiplex PCR, lists solely in-frame clones and lacks some. The table lists tens of thousands of clones, roughly 83% of them singletons. V lost 1 base to trimming and J lost 3 bases; unmatched junction nucleotides: 0. Germline loops: CDR1 LNHNV, CDR2 YYDKDF (reference sequence). The CDR3 runs 13 residues. The rearrangement links TRBV15 to TRBJ2-7, with TRBD2 matching over 7 bases. The clonotype originates from a young man in good health and CMV-seronegative. The material sequenced was PBMCs. CDR3 DNA: TGTGCCACCAGCAGAGGGACTAGCTACGAGCAGTACTTC. Translating gives CATSRGTSYEQYF.